This T cell receptor (beta chain) was found in a study of cytomegalovirus exposure and HLA in healthy donors. In the study overall: The study placed about 86% of its 398 genotyped donors in the Caucasian-associated ancestry cluster. Whole-study results and caveats: The authors enumerated some 170 TCR beta chains as linked to cytomegalovirus. An analysis that was carried out later associated 16,951 TCR beta sequences with HLA alleles at 0.05 false discovery rate. Among the CMV-associated chains, a few were confirmed in vitro as specific for CMV antigens.

Germline CDR1 and CDR2: ENHRY and SYGVKD. With 2 bases removed from V and 2 bases from J, the gap between germline ends came to 10 bases. This CDR3 is built from 14 residues. 13 Jbeta primers and 60 Vbeta primers were used for the PCR. Method: immunoSEQ multiplex PCR; TCRdb's copy keeps in-frame clones and lacks some. The table includes more than 150,000 clones, 80% to 85% detected once. A remark on this clone: What it recognizes is unknown.

The rearrangement joins TRBV10-3 to TRBJ2-7; D possibly corresponds to TRBD1 (6 bases). Sequencing was carried out using PBMCs. The TCR sequence derives from a man aged 35 to 55 in good health and CMV-seropositive. For the CDR3, the DNA is TGTGCCATCAGTGAGGGGGGCTTGCCCTACGAGCAGTACTTC. It codes for CAISEGGLPYEQYF.